The 15 T cell receptor beta chains below were found in one sample sequenced in a study of cytomegalovirus exposure and HLA in healthy donors (dated 2017 in TCRdb). The library was made by the immunoSEQ multiplex PCR assay. For the multiplex PCR, a mixture combining 60 forward primers for TCR Vbeta segments and 13 reverse primers for TCR Jbeta segments was used. This immuneACCESS table, as held by TCRdb, lists in-frame sequences with V and J called but not all clones. Of the missing ones, under half trace to an unresolved V gene in checked studies; the others have no known cause. The sample table shows 150,000 to 200,000 clones, and 70% to 80% are seen once. Roughly 1.5% of the sample rests with the top ten. The specimen sequenced was PBMCs. These receptors were obtained from a woman between 50 and 59 years old in good health and CMV-seronegative.

This sequence joins TRBV7-6 and TRBJ2-1; 10 positions match TRBD2. The V gene's germline CDR1 is SGHVS and CDR2 FNYEAQ. CDR3 length: 14 amino acids. V was clipped by 8 bases and J by 3 bases; unmatched bases: 4. CDR3 in DNA: TGTGCCAGCCAAGCGGGAGGGGTCTACAATGAGCAGTTCTTC. Translating gives CASQAGGVYNEQFF.

The genes are TRBV7-9 and TRBJ1-2; TRBD1 agrees at 7 bases. After removal of 4 bases from V and 4 bases from J, the junction contained 3 bases not matched to a gene. Germline V gene lookup returns CDR1 SEHNR and CDR2 FQNEAQ (reference sequence). This CDR3 contains 13 residues. CDR3 amino acids: CASSYRGAYGYTF. The CDR3 DNA follows: TGTGCCAGCAGCTACAGGGGAGCCTATGGCTACACCTTC.

In regard to this clone: The junction departs from the called germline gene at one end, perhaps through a read error. V gene TRBV5-6 combines with J gene TRBJ2-7; perhaps TRBD1 as D (6 bases). The CDR3 length is 12 residues. Germline CDR1 is SGHDT and CDR2 is YYEEEE. CDR3 protein: CASSFRGGSRVF. CDR3 sequence (DNA): TGTGCCAGCAGCTTTCGTGGGGGCAGCCGGGTCTTC.

CDR3 in DNA: TGTGCCAGCAGCGTAGGAGGAGCGACCGGTTTCGGAGAGCAGTTCTTC. It encodes CASSVGGATGFGEQFF. This sequence joins TRBV9 and TRBJ2-1; D not certain. This CDR3 has 16 amino acids. Germline CDR1 and CDR2: SGDLS and YYNGEE. V lost 0 bases and J 10 bases, leaving 20 bases between the germline ends.

The rearrangement uses TRBV10-2 and TRBJ2-7; TRBD2 matches at 8 bases. Per the germline V gene, CDR1 is WSHSY and CDR2 is SAAADI. The V gene end was trimmed by 7 bases and the J gene end by 7 bases; junction bases not matched to a gene: 9. The CDR3 is 13 amino acids. The chain's CDR3 is CASTPGGAKEQYF. The CDR3 DNA sequence: TGCGCCAGCACCCCGGGAGGGGCGAAAGAGCAGTACTTC.

This rearrangement joins TRBV7-9 to TRBJ1-2; 8 bases are a match to TRBD1. Germline V gene sequence: CDR1 SEHNR, CDR2 FQNEAQ (reference sequence). The CDR3 contains 15 residues. V was clipped by 4 bases and J by 4 bases; unmatched bases: 8. CDR3: CASSSVDRDLYGYTF. CDR3 sequence (DNA): TGTGCCAGCAGCTCCGTGGACAGGGACCTCTATGGCTACACCTTC.

The chain combines TRBV29-1 with TRBJ1-2; 8 bases match TRBD1. This CDR3 has 19 residues. V lost 3 bases to trimming and J lost 3 bases; unmatched junction nucleotides: 21. Germline-derived CDR1 and CDR2 are SQVTM and ANQGSEA. CDR3 region: CSVDTDNSGQGPLYYGYTF. CDR3 nucleotide sequence: TGCAGCGTTGATACCGACAATTCCGGACAGGGTCCACTCTACTATGGCTACACCTTC.

V gene TRBV7-6 combines with J gene TRBJ1-6, with D maybe TRBD1 (6 bases). Germline loops: CDR1 SGHVS, CDR2 FNYEAQ. V dropped 5 bases and J dropped 14 bases, with 16 bases sitting between them. This CDR3 contains 13 residues. The DNA of the CDR3 is TGTGCCAGCAGCGCCAATACAGGGTTTTCCCTCCACTTT. Its translation: CASSANTGFSLHF. Drawing the rest from reference TRBV7-6 and TRBJ1-6, the complete variable domain is GAGVSQSPRYKVTKRGQDVALRCDPISGHVSLYWYRQALGQGPEFLTYFNYEAQQDKSGLPNDRFSAERPEGSISTLTIQRTEQRDSAMYRCASSANTGFSLHFGNGTRLTVT.

The V and J genes are TRBV27 and TRBJ2-7; 8 bases are a match to TRBD1. The V gene's germline CDR1 is MNHEY and CDR2 SMNVEV (reference sequence). The J segment lost 6 bases and the V segment lost 6 bases, leaving 10 bases of the junction unmatched. The CDR3 sequence is 14 residues long. Here the CDR3 reads CASRTTGERIEQYF. The DNA for the CDR3 is TGTGCCAGCAGAACGACAGGGGAACGGATCGAGCAGTACTTC.

The genes are TRBV7-2 and TRBJ2-5; 9 nucleotides line up with TRBD2. The CDR3 covers 19 residues. Germline trimming cut 1 base from V and 5 bases from J; bases unmatched to any gene: 17. Germline V CDR1 and CDR2: SGHTA, FQGNSA. The CDR3 DNA reads TGTGCCAGCAGCTTAGAAGTTAGTCTAGCGGGGAGTTGGGCGGAGACCCAGTACTTC. Encoded protein: CASSLEVSLAGSWAETQYF. The variable domain in full, completed from reference TRBV7-2 and TRBJ2-5, reads GAGVSQSPSNKVTEKGKDVELRCDPISGHTALYWYRQSLGQGLEFLIYFQGNSAPDKSGLPSDRFSAERTGGSVSTLTIQRTQQEDSAVYLCASSLEVSLAGSWAETQYFGPGTRLLVL.

The chain uses TRBV10-3 and TRBJ1-2; D may be TRBD1 (6 bases). The CDR3 consists of 15 residues. Germline CDR1 ENHRY, CDR2 SYGVKD. The V end lost 6 bases, the J end lost 5 bases, and 19 bases lay between the germline ends. The CDR3 DNA reads as TGTGCCATCAGATCAGGGGAGCAGAGGCTGTATGGCTACACCTTC. As protein: CAIRSGEQRLYGYTF.

This chain links TRBV5-4 with TRBJ2-1; no clear D gene. CDR3 length equals 15 residues. With 0 bases removed from V and 4 bases from J, the gap between germline ends came to 11 bases. Germline CDR1 SGHNT, CDR2 YYREEE (reference sequence). The DNA of the CDR3 is TGTGCCAGCAGCTTGGGACTGTCGATTTACAATGAGCAGTTCTTC. Its protein is CASSLGLSIYNEQFF. Full variable domain (outside the CDR3, taken from reference TRBV5-4 and TRBJ2-1): ETGVTQSPTHLIKTRGQQVTLRCSSQSGHNTVSWYQQALGQGPQFIFQYYREEENGRGNFPPRFSGLQFPNYSSELNVNALELDDSALYLCASSLGLSIYNEQFFGPGTRLTVL.

V and J are TRBV19 and TRBJ1-1, with 7 bases lining up with TRBD1. The junction had 6 bases not matched to a gene; V was cut back by 7 bases and J by 1 base. This CDR3 is 14 amino acids long. CDR1 and CDR2 (germline): LNHDA, SQIVND (reference sequence). In nucleotides, the CDR3 is TGTGCCAGTAAAGGACAGGCCGGGAACACTGAAGCTTTCTTT. This gives the protein CASKGQAGNTEAFF.

The chain has TRBV4-3 and TRBJ2-1; weak D call: TRBD1 (5 bases). This CDR3 is built from 16 residues. CDR1 is LGHNA, CDR2 YSLEER, per germline. The V gene lost 1 base and the J gene lost 6 bases, with 16 bases spanning the gap. CDR3 sequence (DNA): TGCGCCAGCAGCCAAGTTGCCAGGGTACCCGTCAATGAGCAGTTCTTC. It translates to CASSQVARVPVNEQFF.

This clone has only a few counts. The chain is built from TRBV6-1 and TRBJ1-1; no firm D call. In germline, CDR1 is MNHNS, CDR2 SASEGT. This CDR3 spans 15 amino acids. The V gene lost 4 bases and the J gene lost 1 base, with 13 bases spanning the gap. CDR3 DNA: TGTGCCAGCAGTGGTGGGTGGAGGGCGAACACTGAAGCTTTCTTT. This gives the protein CASSGGWRANTEAFF.